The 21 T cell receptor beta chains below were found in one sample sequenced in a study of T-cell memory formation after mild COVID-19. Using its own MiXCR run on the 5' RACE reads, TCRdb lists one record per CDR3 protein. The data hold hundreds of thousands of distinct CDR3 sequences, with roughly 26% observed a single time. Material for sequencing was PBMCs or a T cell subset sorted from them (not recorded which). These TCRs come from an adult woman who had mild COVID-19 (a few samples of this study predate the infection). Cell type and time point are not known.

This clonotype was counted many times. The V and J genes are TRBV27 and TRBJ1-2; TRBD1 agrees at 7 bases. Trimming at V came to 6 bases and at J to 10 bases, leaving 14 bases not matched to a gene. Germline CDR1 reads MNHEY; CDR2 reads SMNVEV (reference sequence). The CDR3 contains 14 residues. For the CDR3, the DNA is TGTGCCAGCAGCCCAACCCGGACAGGCAGACACTACACCTTC. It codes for CASSPTRTGRHYTF.

The CDR3 DNA is TGTGCCAGCAGCTCGACTAGCGGGGGCAATGAGCAGTTCTTC. It is translated as CASSSTSGGNEQFF. The rearrangement uses TRBV7-9 and TRBJ2-1; 12 bases match TRBD2. The V and J ends lost 4 bases and 6 bases, in that order; junction bases with no gene match: 1. The CDR3 is made up of 14 amino acids. Germline loops: CDR1 SEHNR, CDR2 FQNEAQ (reference sequence).

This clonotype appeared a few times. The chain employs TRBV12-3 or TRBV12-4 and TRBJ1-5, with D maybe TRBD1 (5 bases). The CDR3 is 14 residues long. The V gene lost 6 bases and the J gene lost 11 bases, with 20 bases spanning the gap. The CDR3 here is CASRTGTPSSTQHF. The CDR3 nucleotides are TGTGCCAGCAGGACCGGGACCCCCTCCTCGACCCAGCATTTT.

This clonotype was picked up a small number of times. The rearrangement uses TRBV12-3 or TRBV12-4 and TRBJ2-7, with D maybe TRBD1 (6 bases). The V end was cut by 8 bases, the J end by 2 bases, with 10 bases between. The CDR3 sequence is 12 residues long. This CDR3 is CASRDNTYEQYF. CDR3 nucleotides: TGTGCCAGCCGGGACAACACCTACGAGCAGTACTTC.

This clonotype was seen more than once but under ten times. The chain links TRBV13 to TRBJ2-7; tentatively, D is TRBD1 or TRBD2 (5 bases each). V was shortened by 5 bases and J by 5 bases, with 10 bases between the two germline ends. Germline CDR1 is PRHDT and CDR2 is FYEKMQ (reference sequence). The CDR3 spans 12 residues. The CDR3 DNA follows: TGTGCCAGCAGCCCGGGGACCCACGAGCAGTACTTC. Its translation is CASSPGTHEQYF.

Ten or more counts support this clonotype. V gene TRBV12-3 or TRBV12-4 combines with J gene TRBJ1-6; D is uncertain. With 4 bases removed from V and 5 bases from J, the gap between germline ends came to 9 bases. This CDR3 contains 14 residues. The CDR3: CASSSYGDNSPLHF. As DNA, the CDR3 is TGTGCCAGCAGTTCCTACGGAGATAATTCACCCCTCCACTTT.

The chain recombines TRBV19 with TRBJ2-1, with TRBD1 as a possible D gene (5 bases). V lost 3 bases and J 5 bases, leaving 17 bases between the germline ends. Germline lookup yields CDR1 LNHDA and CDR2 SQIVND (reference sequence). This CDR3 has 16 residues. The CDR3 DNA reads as TGTGCCAGTAGTATTACGTCAGGGCTGGGTAACAATGAGCAGTTCTTC. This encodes CASSITSGLGNNEQFF.

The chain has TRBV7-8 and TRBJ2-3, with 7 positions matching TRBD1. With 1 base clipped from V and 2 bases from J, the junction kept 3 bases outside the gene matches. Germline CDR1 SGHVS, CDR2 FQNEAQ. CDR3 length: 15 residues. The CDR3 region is CASSLEGAVTDTQYF. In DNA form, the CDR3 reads TGTGCCAGCAGCTTAGAGGGGGCGGTCACAGATACGCAGTATTTT.

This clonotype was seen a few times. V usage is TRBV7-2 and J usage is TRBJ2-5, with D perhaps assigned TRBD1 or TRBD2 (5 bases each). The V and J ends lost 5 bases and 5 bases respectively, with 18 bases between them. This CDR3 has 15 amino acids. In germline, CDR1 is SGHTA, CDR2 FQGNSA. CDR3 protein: CASSRAGTVVETQYF. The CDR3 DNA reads TGTGCCAGCAGCCGCGCCGGGACGGTGGTTGAGACCCAGTACTTC.

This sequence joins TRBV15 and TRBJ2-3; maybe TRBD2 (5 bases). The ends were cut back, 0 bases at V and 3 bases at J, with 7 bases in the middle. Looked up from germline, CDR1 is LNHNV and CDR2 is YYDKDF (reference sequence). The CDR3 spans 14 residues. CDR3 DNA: TGTGCCACCAGCAGAGAGCGGGCAACAGATACGCAGTATTTT. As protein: CATSRERATDTQYF.

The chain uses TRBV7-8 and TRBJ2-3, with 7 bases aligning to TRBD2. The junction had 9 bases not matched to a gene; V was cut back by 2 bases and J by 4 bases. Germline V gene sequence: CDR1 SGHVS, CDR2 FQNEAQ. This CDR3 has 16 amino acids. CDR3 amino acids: CASSLWSSGTPDTQYF. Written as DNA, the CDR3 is TGTGCCAGCAGCTTATGGTCTAGCGGAACCCCAGATACGCAGTATTTT.

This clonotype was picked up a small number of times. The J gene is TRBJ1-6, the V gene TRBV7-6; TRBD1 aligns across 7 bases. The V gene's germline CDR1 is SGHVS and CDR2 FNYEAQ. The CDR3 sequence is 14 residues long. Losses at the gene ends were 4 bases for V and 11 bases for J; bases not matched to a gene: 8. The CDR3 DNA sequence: TGTGCCAGCAGCTCGGGTGACAGGGTGCCACCCCTCCACTTT. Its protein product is CASSSGDRVPPLHF.

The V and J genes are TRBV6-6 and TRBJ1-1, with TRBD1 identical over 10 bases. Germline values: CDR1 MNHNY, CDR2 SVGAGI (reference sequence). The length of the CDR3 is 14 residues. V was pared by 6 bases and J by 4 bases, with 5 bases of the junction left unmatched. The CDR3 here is CASRQDRGFTEAFF. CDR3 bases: TGTGCCAGCAGACAGGACAGGGGGTTCACTGAAGCTTTCTTT.

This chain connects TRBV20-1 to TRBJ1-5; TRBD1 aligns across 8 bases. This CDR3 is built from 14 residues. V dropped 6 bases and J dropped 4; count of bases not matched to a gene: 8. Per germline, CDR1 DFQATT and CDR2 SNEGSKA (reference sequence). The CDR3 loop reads CSANQGASNQPQHF. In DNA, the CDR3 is TGCAGTGCGAACCAGGGGGCAAGTAATCAGCCCCAGCATTTT.

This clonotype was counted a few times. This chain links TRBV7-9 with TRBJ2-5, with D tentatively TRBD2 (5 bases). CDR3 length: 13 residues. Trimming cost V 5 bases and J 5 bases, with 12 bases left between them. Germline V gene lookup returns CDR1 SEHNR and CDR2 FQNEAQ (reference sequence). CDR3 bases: TGTGCCAGCAGCGCCAGGAGCGGCGAGACCCAGTACTTC. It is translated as CASSARSGETQYF.

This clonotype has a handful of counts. The CDR3 region has the DNA TGCGCCAGCACCCCGGGGGACAGCATCAATTCACCCCTCCACTTT. Its protein product is CASTPGDSINSPLHF. The chain carries TRBV5-1 and TRBJ1-6; 7 nucleotides match TRBD1. The CDR3 sequence is 15 residues long. V gave up 6 bases and J gave up 7 bases; unmatched junction bases: 10. Germline-derived CDR1 and CDR2 are SGHRS and YFSETQ.

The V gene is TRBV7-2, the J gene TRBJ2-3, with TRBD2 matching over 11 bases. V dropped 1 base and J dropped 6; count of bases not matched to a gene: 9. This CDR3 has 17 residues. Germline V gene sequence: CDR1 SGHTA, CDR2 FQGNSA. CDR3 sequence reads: CASSLVGSGRAKDTQYF. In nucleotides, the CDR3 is TGTGCCAGCAGCTTAGTAGGTAGCGGGAGGGCCAAGGATACGCAGTATTTT.

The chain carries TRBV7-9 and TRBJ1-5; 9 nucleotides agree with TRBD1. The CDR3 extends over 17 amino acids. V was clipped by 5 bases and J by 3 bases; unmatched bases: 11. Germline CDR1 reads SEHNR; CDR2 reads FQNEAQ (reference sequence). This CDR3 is CASSPAGTGRPNQPQHF. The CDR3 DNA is TGTGCCAGCAGCCCGGCCGGGACAGGGAGGCCCAATCAGCCCCAGCATTTT.

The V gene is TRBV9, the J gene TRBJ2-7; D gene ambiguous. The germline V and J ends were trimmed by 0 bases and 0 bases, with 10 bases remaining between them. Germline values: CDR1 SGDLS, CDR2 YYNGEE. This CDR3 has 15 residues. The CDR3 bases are TGTGCCAGCAGCGTAGAGGACCAAAGCTCCTACGAGCAGTACTTC. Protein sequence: CASSVEDQSSYEQYF.

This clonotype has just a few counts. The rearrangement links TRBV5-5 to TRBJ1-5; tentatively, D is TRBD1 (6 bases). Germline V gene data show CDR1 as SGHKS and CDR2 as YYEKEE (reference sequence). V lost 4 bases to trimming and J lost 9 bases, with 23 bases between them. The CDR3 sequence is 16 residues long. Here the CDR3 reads CASSPEVQARGRPQHF. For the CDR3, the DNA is TGTGCCAGCAGCCCGGAGGTGCAGGCCCGGGGGCGGCCCCAGCATTTT.

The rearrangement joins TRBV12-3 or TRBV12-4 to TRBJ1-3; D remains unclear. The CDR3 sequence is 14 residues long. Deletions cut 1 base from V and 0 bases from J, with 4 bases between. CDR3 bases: TGTGCCAGCAGTTTAGGCTACTCTGGAAACACCATATATTTT. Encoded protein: CASSLGYSGNTIYF.